The 2 T cell receptor beta chains below all came from one sample that was sequenced in a study of blood T cells in healthy people across ages. Through a sample-barcoded 5' primer and a J-beta primer mix, a second PCR was run for about 6 to 11 cycles. TCRdb called the 5' RACE reads again in MiXCR, with one record for every CDR3 protein. The sample contains about 730,000 distinct CDR3 sequences, 40% to 45% of which appear only once. The sample taken for sequencing was blood. Receptor source: a woman aged 60 to 75 in good health.

This chain connects TRBV24-1 to TRBJ1-5, with 9 bases identical to TRBD1. The CDR3 loop spans 16 amino acids. CDR1 KGHDR and CDR2 SFDVKD come from the germline V gene. J lost 4 bases, V lost 3 bases, and 6 bases had no gene match. Here the CDR3 DNA reads TGTGCCACCAGTGATGCGGGGACAGGGAGAAATCAGCCCCAGCATTTT. This gives the protein CATSDAGTGRNQPQHF.

This clonotype appeared a few times. The genes are TRBV3-1 and TRBJ1-2, with D hard to call. This CDR3 is 16 amino acids long. CDR1 LGHDT and CDR2 YNNKEL come from the germline V gene (reference sequence). The ends were cut back, 0 bases at V and 7 bases at J, with 18 bases in the middle. Here the CDR3 DNA reads TGTGCCAGCAGCCAAGAACCCCGGGCCCACACCGGTGGCTACACCTTC. Translating gives CASSQEPRAHTGGYTF.